This TCR beta chain was captured in a study of T cells in Graves' hyperthyroidism and ophthalmopathy. The study, taken as a whole, reports: Most thyroid clonotypes that were expanded above 0.001 also turned up in blood.

TCR beta CDR3 regions were amplified from RNA. First-round RT-PCR of the TCR CDR3 relied on the HTBI primer set. TCRdb processed the multiplex PCR reads anew with MiXCR; each CDR3 protein has one entry. The sample has about 840,000 distinct CDR3 sequences; around 38% are singletons. The V gene's germline CDR1 is LNHNV and CDR2 YYDKDF (reference sequence). Trimming removed 0 bases at V and 5 bases at J, with 13 bases between. The CDR3 has 15 amino acids. A note on this clonotype: Antigen specificity is unknown.

The rearrangement links TRBV15 to TRBJ2-5; D is perhaps TRBD2 (7 bases). The clonotype was recovered from a young man with Graves' hyperthyroidism. Sequencing was performed on blood. CDR3 in amino acids: CATSRDRGGDETQYF. Here the CDR3 DNA reads TGTGCCACCAGCAGAGATAGAGGGGGGGACGAGACCCAGTACTTC.